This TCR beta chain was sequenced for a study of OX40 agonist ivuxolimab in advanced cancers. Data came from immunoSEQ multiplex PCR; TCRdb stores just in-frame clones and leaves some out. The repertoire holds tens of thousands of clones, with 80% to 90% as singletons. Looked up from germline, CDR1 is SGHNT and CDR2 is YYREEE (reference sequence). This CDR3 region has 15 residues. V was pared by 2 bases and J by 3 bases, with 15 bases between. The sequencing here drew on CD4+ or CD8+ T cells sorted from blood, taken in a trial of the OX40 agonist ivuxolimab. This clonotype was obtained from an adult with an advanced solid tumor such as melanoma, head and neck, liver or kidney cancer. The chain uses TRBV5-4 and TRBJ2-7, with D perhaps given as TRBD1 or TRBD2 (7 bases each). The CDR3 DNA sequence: TGTGCCAGCAGCTTTGGGGGGGGACAGATCTACGAGCAGTACTTC. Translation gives CASSFGGGQIYEQYF.